These 26 T cell receptor beta chains were sequenced from one sample in a study of T cell responses to AZD1222 COVID-19 vaccine. TCRdb's table, derived via immunoSEQ multiplex PCR, lists solely in-frame clones and lacks some. Of 140,000 to 150,000 clones in the sample, about 92% were seen once. The source was peripheral blood, collected 28 days after the second AZD1222 dose. The receptors shown here come from an adult who received the AZD1222 COVID-19 vaccine.

This chain uses TRBV24-1 with TRBJ2-1; 10 bases agree with TRBD1. The germline CDR1 and CDR2 sequences are KGHDR and SFDVKD. This CDR3 has 16 residues. The V and J ends lost 0 bases and 8 bases, in that order; junction bases with no gene match: 6. The chain's CDR3 is CATSDLGQGVRDEQFF. The CDR3 DNA reads as TGTGCCACCAGTGATTTGGGACAGGGGGTGAGGGATGAGCAGTTCTTC.

The chain links TRBV15 to TRBJ1-1, with D possibly matching TRBD1 (5 bases). The CDR3 has 13 residues. V dropped 9 bases and J dropped 0 bases, with 11 bases sitting between them. From germline, CDR1 is LNHNV and CDR2 YYDKDF (reference sequence). The CDR3 DNA sequence: TGTGCCACACTGGACAACCTGAACACTGAAGCTTTCTTT. As protein: CATLDNLNTEAFF.

This rearrangement joins TRBV5-1 to TRBJ2-6; 9 bases fit TRBD1. Germline CDR1 SGHRS, CDR2 YFSETQ. The CDR3 runs 16 residues. Germline trimming cut 3 bases from V and 4 bases from J; bases unmatched to any gene: 5. The CDR3 DNA sequence: TGCGCCAGCAGCTCTTACAGGGGGCTCGGGGCCAACGTCCTGACTTTC. Amino acid sequence: CASSSYRGLGANVLTF.

The chain recombines TRBV28 with TRBJ1-5; D not resolved. V lost 7 bases, J lost 6 bases, and 16 bases lay in between. The CDR3 is 14 residues long. CDR1 MDHEN and CDR2 SYDVKM come from the germline V gene. The CDR3 nucleotides read TGTGCCAGCATTCCAGGCGGGCCCGGTCAGCCCCAGCATTTT. Residues: CASIPGGPGQPQHF.

J is TRBJ2-5 and V is TRBV5-4; 10 bases agree with TRBD2. The J segment lost 4 bases and the V segment lost 2 bases, leaving 5 bases of the junction unmatched. This CDR3 region has 15 residues. Germline V gene data show CDR1 as SGHNT and CDR2 as YYREEE (reference sequence). CDR3 sequence reads: CASSFWVAGGETQYF. CDR3 nucleotide sequence: TGTGCCAGCAGCTTTTGGGTAGCGGGAGGAGAGACCCAGTACTTC.

The chain employs TRBV6-2 or TRBV6-3 and TRBJ1-1, with TRBD1 matching over 12 bases. After removal of 3 bases from V and 3 bases from J, the junction contained 8 bases not matched to a gene. The germline gives CDR1 MNHEY, CDR2 SVGEGT. The CDR3 extends over 17 amino acids. CDR3 in DNA: TGTGCCAGCAGTTATTTCCCGGGACAGGGGGCGGACACTGAAGCTTTCTTT. This codes for CASSYFPGQGADTEAFF.

The chain has TRBV10-3 and TRBJ2-1, with 8 bases that match TRBD2. From germline, CDR1 is ENHRY and CDR2 SYGVKD. This CDR3 is built from 14 residues. V shed 4 bases and J 7 bases; nucleotides not matched to a gene: 6. CDR3 in amino acids: CAISAVAGSNEQFF. The CDR3 bases are TGTGCCATCAGTGCGGTAGCGGGAAGTAATGAGCAGTTCTTC.

The rearrangement joins TRBV29-1 to TRBJ2-3; tentative D call: TRBD2 (5 bases). The CDR3 runs to 16 residues. Per the germline V gene, CDR1 is SQVTM and CDR2 is ANQGSEA. Trimming left V 1 base short and J 0 bases short, with 14 bases between. CDR3 region: CSVEGIWERSTDTQYF. DNA of the CDR3: TGCAGCGTTGAAGGTATCTGGGAGAGGAGCACAGATACGCAGTATTTT.

The chain combines TRBV30 with TRBJ1-6; D uncertain. Trimming took 5 bases from V and 9 from J, leaving 8 bases between them. The CDR3 runs to 11 residues. Germline V gene sequence: CDR1 GTSNPN, CDR2 SVGIG (reference sequence). The CDR3 region has the DNA TGTGCCTGGGCCTCCCTTTCACCCCTCCACTTT. Residues: CAWASLSPLHF.

This clone was seen just once. The chain employs TRBV11-2 and TRBJ1-6; TRBD1 aligns across 7 bases. This CDR3 has 16 amino acids. The V gene end was trimmed by 4 bases and the J gene end by 7 bases; junction bases not matched to a gene: 10. Germline V gene lookup returns CDR1 SGHAT and CDR2 FQNNGV. The CDR3 is CASSSRRTGGNSPLHF. The CDR3, as DNA: TGTGCCAGCAGCTCCCGGAGGACAGGCGGGAATTCACCCCTCCACTTT.

This chain connects TRBV27 to TRBJ2-2, with TRBD2 as a possible D gene (6 bases). The V gene lost 2 bases and the J gene lost 4 bases, with 8 bases spanning the gap. The CDR3 is made up of 14 amino acids. CDR1 MNHEY and CDR2 SMNVEV come from the germline V gene (reference sequence). The CDR3, as DNA: TGTGCCAGCAGTTTAGCGGGGAGCACCGGGGAGCTGTTTTTT. It translates to CASSLAGSTGELFF.

J is TRBJ2-3 and V is TRBV25-1; 8 positions agree with TRBD1. Germline V gene sequence: CDR1 MGHDK, CDR2 SYGVNS. V lost 8 bases to trimming and J lost 9 bases; unmatched junction nucleotides: 7. The length of the CDR3 is 12 residues. Here the CDR3 DNA reads TGTGCCAGCCGGGAAGGACAGGGAACGCAGTATTTT. This translates into CASREGQGTQYF.

V usage is TRBV7-9 and J usage is TRBJ2-5; 11 nucleotides align to TRBD2. This CDR3 is 18 amino acids long. Germline trimming cut 1 base from V and 3 bases from J; bases unmatched to any gene: 10. CDR1 is SEHNR and CDR2 is FQNEAQ in the germline V gene (reference sequence). This CDR3 reads CASSLVSGRALKEETQYF. The CDR3 DNA sequence: TGTGCCAGCAGCTTAGTTAGCGGGAGGGCCCTAAAGGAAGAGACCCAGTACTTC.

The chain combines TRBV6-5 with TRBJ2-7; D call uncertain. Germline assignment: CDR1 MNHEY and CDR2 SVGAGI. The length of the CDR3 is 13 residues. The V gene lost 6 bases and the J gene lost 3 bases, with 12 bases spanning the gap. The CDR3 here is CASSAGQFYEQYF. CDR3 DNA: TGTGCCAGCAGCGCCGGGCAGTTCTACGAGCAGTACTTC.

CDR3 bases: TGTGCCAGCAGTACGGCCCTGGGGGTCACTGAAGCTTTCTTT. Its translation: CASSTALGVTEAFF. The chain combines TRBV25-1 with TRBJ1-1; tentatively, D is TRBD1 (5 bases). CDR3 length equals 14 residues. The germline CDR1 and CDR2 sequences are MGHDK and SYGVNS. V was clipped by 5 bases and J by 4 bases, with 14 bases between them. Full variable domain (remainder filled in from reference TRBV25-1 and TRBJ1-1): EADIYQTPRYLVIGTGKKITLECSQTMGHDKMYWYQQDPGMELHLIHYSYGVNSTEKGDLSSESTVSRIRTEHFPLTLESARPSHTSQYLCASSTALGVTEAFFGQGTRLTVV.

The V gene is TRBV7-9, the J gene TRBJ1-4; 11 nucleotides agree with TRBD1. The CDR3 loop spans 18 amino acids. Germline V gene data show CDR1 as SEHNR and CDR2 as FQNEAQ (reference sequence). With 4 bases clipped from V and 4 bases from J, the junction kept 11 bases outside the gene matches. In DNA, the CDR3 is TGTGCCAGCAGCTCCCCCGGGACAGGGGGGACGGGTAATGAAAAACTGTTTTTT. This gives the protein CASSSPGTGGTGNEKLFF.

The table lists this clone with a few counts. The chain links TRBV4-2 to TRBJ1-5; D gene ambiguous. Deletions cut 0 bases from V and 0 bases from J, with 6 bases between. Germline CDR1 is LGHNA and CDR2 is YNFKEQ. The CDR3 contains 15 residues. This CDR3 is CASSQERYSNQPQHF. CDR3 nucleotides: TGTGCCAGCAGCCAAGAACGGTATAGCAATCAGCCCCAGCATTTT.

The CDR3 sequence is CASSYGGIDTGELFF. The CDR3 DNA is TGTGCCAGCAGTTACGGGGGTATCGACACCGGGGAGCTGTTTTTT. The chain employs TRBV6-5 and TRBJ2-2; either TRBD1 or TRBD2 may supply D (5 bases each). Deletions cut 2 bases from V and 3 bases from J, with 10 bases between. The CDR3 covers 15 residues. CDR1 and CDR2 from the germline V gene are MNHEY and SVGAGI.

The J gene is TRBJ1-4, the V gene TRBV6-5; TRBD1 matches at 8 bases. Germline lookup yields CDR1 MNHEY and CDR2 SVGAGI. The CDR3 has 15 amino acids. V dropped 2 bases and J dropped 7; count of bases not matched to a gene: 6. The CDR3 sequence is CASSYGGQGGEKLFF. The CDR3 DNA reads as TGTGCCAGCAGTTACGGAGGACAGGGCGGTGAAAAACTGTTTTTT.

V is TRBV6-5 and J is TRBJ2-7; D possibly uses TRBD1 or TRBD2 (7 bases each). V was cut by 8 bases and J by 2 bases, with 16 bases left in between. The CDR3 runs 14 residues. In germline, CDR1 is MNHEY, CDR2 SVGAGI. CDR3 sequence: CASSLQGGPYEQYF. In DNA, the CDR3 is TGTGCCAGCTCGCTCCAGGGGGGGCCCTACGAGCAGTACTTC.

The gene calls are TRBV28 and TRBJ1-4; D is unclear. The CDR3 is made up of 13 amino acids. Trimming pared 3 bases from V and 13 bases from J, leaving 15 bases between. The germline gives CDR1 MDHEN, CDR2 SYDVKM. The CDR3 DNA follows: TGTGCCAGCAGTTTCGCGGGTCCGCGGGGACTGTTTTTT. This encodes CASSFAGPRGLFF.

The V gene is TRBV7-8, the J gene TRBJ2-6, with D possibly being TRBD1 (6 bases). The V end was cut by 4 bases, the J end by 4 bases, with 11 bases between. The CDR3 is made up of 15 amino acids. CDR1 SGHVS and CDR2 FQNEAQ come from the germline V gene. This CDR3 is CASSSHREGANVLTF. Written as DNA, the CDR3 is TGTGCCAGCAGCTCGCACAGGGAAGGGGCCAACGTCCTGACTTTC.

This chain connects TRBV6-5 to TRBJ2-7; D tentatively reads TRBD1 or TRBD2 (5 bases each). The germline CDR1 and CDR2 sequences are MNHEY and SVGAGI. V gave up 7 bases and J gave up 7 bases, with 17 bases separating them. The CDR3 consists of 13 residues. This CDR3 is CASISQVGGEQYF. The CDR3, as DNA: TGTGCCAGCATCTCCCAGGTTGGGGGAGAGCAGTACTTC.

This chain connects TRBV4-3 to TRBJ2-5; D may be TRBD2 (6 bases). Trimming cost V 0 bases and J 6 bases, with 14 bases left between them. This CDR3 spans 15 amino acids. Germline V CDR1 and CDR2: LGHNA, YSLEER. The CDR3 nucleotides read TGCGCCAGCAGCCAAGAGGAGGGGTGGGCACAGACCCAGTACTTC. Protein sequence: CASSQEEGWAQTQYF.

The J gene is TRBJ2-7, the V gene TRBV7-9; weak D call: TRBD2 (5 bases). CDR3 length equals 15 residues. The germline V gene encodes CDR1 SEHNR and CDR2 FQNEAQ (reference sequence). V lost 4 bases, J lost 0 bases, and 13 bases lay in between. The CDR3 DNA sequence: TGTGCCAGCAGCTCCCGTTCTGCGGGCTCCTACGAGCAGTACTTC. Translated, it gives CASSSRSAGSYEQYF.

The chain joins TRBV5-1 to TRBJ2-7, with unresolved D. The CDR3 sequence is 13 residues long. Germline V gene data show CDR1 as SGHRS and CDR2 as YFSETQ. V lost 5 bases to trimming and J lost 3 bases, with 12 bases between them. The CDR3 sequence: CASSSSKGYEQYF. In DNA form, the CDR3 reads TGCGCCAGCAGTTCCTCCAAGGGCTACGAGCAGTACTTC.